The source of this TCR beta chain is a study of T cell responses to AZD1222 COVID-19 vaccine. Study outcomes and limitations: Spike-wide coverage was observed for vaccine-associated CD4 TCRs, with dominant responses at 160-218 and 743-854. Compared with day 0, the breadth and depth of the Spike-specific TCR repertoire rose significantly after two doses of AZD1222.

Sequencing was performed with immunoSEQ multiplex PCR; in TCRdb, only in-frame clones are kept and a portion is missing. Of about 120,000 clones in the sample, around 91% were seen once. Between the trimmed V and J ends, which lost 3 bases and 4 bases, there was a span of 14 bases. The CDR3 runs to 16 residues. Per germline, CDR1 SGDLS and CDR2 YYNGEE. With regard to this clone: The antigen remains undetermined.

The sequence was collected from an adult who received the AZD1222 COVID-19 vaccine. Here the sequenced sample was peripheral blood, taken 28 days after the second AZD1222 dose. The chain links TRBV9 to TRBJ1-6; tentative D call: TRBD1 (6 bases). CDR3 region: CASSEDSKLYNSPLHF. The CDR3 nucleotides read TGTGCCAGCAGCGAGGACAGCAAACTTTATAATTCACCCCTCCACTTT.